Shown below are 2 T cell receptor beta chains from a single sample sequenced in a study of cytomegalovirus exposure and HLA in healthy donors. Generated by immunoSEQ multiplex PCR, the TCRdb table keeps only in-frame clones and is missing some. The sample has about 69,000 clones; approximately 96% are singletons. The specimen sequenced was PBMCs. These receptor sequences come from a woman aged 18-29 years in good health and CMV-seropositive.

The V call is TRBV2, the J call TRBJ1-2; D unresolved. Germline V lookup: CDR1 SNHLY, CDR2 FYNNEI. Trimming pared 6 bases from V and 13 bases from J, leaving 9 bases between. The CDR3 runs 9 residues. CDR3 nucleotides: TGTGCCAGCAGCAAGCCTCCCACCTTC. This gives the protein CASSKPPTF.

The gene calls are TRBV28 and TRBJ2-7, with D unclear. Germline values: CDR1 MDHEN, CDR2 SYDVKM. This CDR3 is 15 amino acids long. V lost 2 bases to trimming and J lost 0 bases, with 11 bases between them. The CDR3 sequence is CASSLQSIFSYEQYF. DNA for the CDR3: TGTGCCAGCAGTTTACAGTCAATATTCTCCTACGAGCAGTACTTC.